Below are 28 T cell receptor beta chains sequenced from a single sample in a study of breast tumors, draining lymph nodes, adjacent tissues. TCRdb re-derived calls from the multiplex PCR reads in MiXCR, one entry per CDR3 protein. The sample yields approximately 52,000 distinct CDR3 sequences, approximately 45% seen once. Sequences were obtained from breast tumor tissue. The receptor set was obtained from a female donor with breast cancer. Some clones in this sample may be carry-over from other donors' samples.

V and J are TRBV4-3 and TRBJ1-2; 8 nucleotides line up with TRBD1. Trimming cost V 5 bases and J 2 bases; bases outside gene matches: 13. This CDR3 region has 17 residues. Looked up from germline, CDR1 is LGHNA and CDR2 is YSLEER. In DNA, the CDR3 is TGCGCCAGCAGCACCCGGCAGGGGGCGATGGGCAACTATGGCTACACCTTC. Its translation: CASSTRQGAMGNYGYTF.

The table lists this clonotype with a few counts. The chain couples TRBV28 to TRBJ1-2; D is unclear. CDR1 MDHEN and CDR2 SYDVKM come from the germline V gene. The CDR3 is made up of 14 amino acids. Trimming cost V 5 bases and J 8 bases, with 18 bases left between them. CDR3 sequence: CASSASGKTYGYTF. The DNA for the CDR3 is TGTGCCAGCAGTGCCTCCGGGAAAACTTACGGCTACACCTTC.

In its sample, this clonotype was seen many times. This chain connects TRBV20-1 to TRBJ1-5; no reliable D call. Germline CDR1 is DFQATT and CDR2 is SNEGSKA (reference sequence). V gave up 3 bases and J gave up 5 bases, with 11 bases separating them. The CDR3 runs 13 residues. DNA of the CDR3: TGCAGTGCTAGCCCAGGATTTGATCAGCCCCAGCATTTT. Translation: CSASPGFDQPQHF.

The chain links TRBV7-2 to TRBJ2-3; D is possibly TRBD2 (5 bases). The CDR3 contains 17 residues. Trimming left V 5 bases short and J 11 bases short, with 29 bases between. Germline CDR1 and CDR2: SGHTA and FQGNSA. This CDR3 is CASSPLWSSGQDNEQYF. CDR3 nucleotides: TGTGCCAGCAGCCCACTCTGGTCCAGCGGCCAAGACAATGAGCAGTATTTT.

In regard to this clonotype: The CDR3 carries no conserved terminal phenylalanine or tryptophan, so it likely arises from a read error. V and J are TRBV15 and TRBJ2-5; D not certain. This CDR3 is built from 12 residues. Germline V lookup: CDR1 LNHNV, CDR2 YYDKDF (reference sequence). Trimming took off 0 bases at V and 4 bases at J, with 3 bases between the two ends. This CDR3 reads CATSRDRETQYL. CDR3 nucleotides: TGTGCCACCAGCAGAGACAGAGAGACCCAGTACCTC.

This clonotype was counted ten times or more. V usage is TRBV20-1 and J usage is TRBJ2-5; D might be TRBD2 (6 bases). The CDR3 totals 14 residues. Germline V gene sequence: CDR1 DFQATT, CDR2 SNEGSKA (reference sequence). The V and J ends lost 4 bases and 3 bases respectively, with 15 bases between them. CDR3 sequence: CSANQGLGKETQYF. CDR3 nucleotides: TGCAGTGCTAATCAGGGACTCGGAAAAGAGACCCAGTACTTC.

In this sample, this clonotype turned up many times. The V call is TRBV6-5, the J call TRBJ1-3; TRBD1 might be the D (5 bases). The CDR3 extends over 14 amino acids. Trimming shortened V by 0 bases and J by 3 bases, and 6 bases separated the two germline ends. Germline CDR1 reads MNHEY; CDR2 reads SVGAGI. Here the CDR3 reads CASSYSRGGNTIYF. Here the CDR3 DNA reads TGTGCCAGCAGTTACTCGAGGGGTGGAAACACCATATATTTT.

Ten or more counts support this clonotype. The V and J genes are TRBV9 and TRBJ1-2; no firm D call. The CDR3 consists of 15 residues. Germline loops: CDR1 SGDLS, CDR2 YYNGEE. Trimming stripped 2 bases from V and 8 bases from J, with 19 bases between. The CDR3 is CASSVDTYGGEGYTF. For the CDR3, the DNA is TGTGCCAGCAGCGTTGACACCTACGGAGGAGAAGGCTACACCTTC.

This clonotype was counted ten times or more. The V and J genes are TRBV6-5 and TRBJ2-7; 9 bases are shared with TRBD2. The ends lost 7 bases at V and 6 bases at J; junction bases unmatched: 10. Germline V gene lookup returns CDR1 MNHEY and CDR2 SVGAGI. There are 14 residues in the CDR3. CDR3 protein: CASNPVAGAGEQYF. In DNA form, the CDR3 reads TGTGCCAGCAATCCGGTAGCGGGAGCAGGCGAGCAGTACTTC.

In this sample, this clonotype is large. This chain links TRBV4-3 with TRBJ1-3; a weak D match, TRBD1 (5 bases). The germline V gene has CDR1 LGHNA and CDR2 YSLEER. The CDR3 is made up of 17 amino acids. The germline V and J ends were trimmed by 5 bases and 2 bases, with 19 bases remaining between them. The CDR3 DNA reads TGCGCCAGCAGCGTCCGTTTCGGGGGTAGGACTGGAAACACCATATATTTT. Translated: CASSVRFGGRTGNTIYF.

This clonotype was detected ten times or more. The chain combines TRBV4-2 with TRBJ2-1; D might be TRBD1 (5 bases). The germline V and J ends were trimmed by 4 bases and 8 bases, with 9 bases remaining between them. Germline CDR1 and CDR2: LGHNA and YNFKEQ. The CDR3 runs to 12 residues. For the CDR3, the DNA is TGTGCCAGCAGCCTCCAGGGTTATGAGCAGTTCTTC. Translation gives CASSLQGYEQFF.

The table lists this clonotype with a few counts. This sequence may be a read error, since a much larger clone differs from it by one base. This chain links TRBV20-1 with TRBJ1-3; 7 bases are shared with TRBD1. The germline V gene encodes CDR1 DFQATT and CDR2 SNEGSKA (reference sequence). The CDR3 sequence is 14 residues long. The CDR3 DNA sequence: TGCAGTGCCCCTCCGTCAGGGGGTGGAACCACCATATATTTT. Translation gives CSAPPSGGGTTIYF.

This clonotype has at least ten counts. This may come from a read error, since a much larger clone is one base off. CDR3 DNA: TGTGCCAGCAGCTTATGGGTGGACAGGGGGCTAGGCTACCCCTTC. Protein: CASSLWVDRGLGYPF. V usage is TRBV7-8 and J usage is TRBJ1-2, with 11 bases fitting TRBD1. The germline gives CDR1 SGHVS, CDR2 FQNEAQ. This CDR3 is built from 15 residues.

The rearrangement uses TRBV10-1 and TRBJ1-2; D not certain. The CDR3 is 15 amino acids. From germline, CDR1 is WNHNN and CDR2 SYGVQD (reference sequence). V lost 6 bases, J lost 5 bases, and 19 bases lay in between. The DNA of the CDR3 is TGCGCCAGCAGGGTAGAGCCAACGACCCGGTATGGCTACACCTTC. It translates to CASRVEPTTRYGYTF.

This clonotype was detected many times. The chain employs TRBV5-8 and TRBJ2-7; D perhaps matches TRBD2 (6 bases). This CDR3 has 15 residues. V was shortened by 3 bases and J by 0 bases, with 13 bases between the two germline ends. CDR1 and CDR2 (germline): SGHTS, YDEGEE. This CDR3 reads CASSSGDLGSYEQYF. In DNA, the CDR3 is TGTGCCAGCAGCTCGGGGGATCTGGGCTCCTACGAGCAGTACTTC. The complete variable domain, with remaining parts taken from reference TRBV5-8 and TRBJ2-7, reads EAGVTQSPTHLIKTRGQQATLRCSPISGHTSVYWYQQALGLGLQFLLWYDEGEERNRGNFPPRFSGRQFPNYSSELNVNALELEDSALYLCASSSGDLGSYEQYFGPGTRLTVT.

CDR3 residues: CSVDHPGGHEQYF. In DNA form, the CDR3 reads TGCAGCGTCGATCATCCAGGGGGCCACGAGCAGTACTTC. V is TRBV29-1 and J is TRBJ2-7, with 8 nucleotides matching TRBD1. Germline CDR1 is SQVTM and CDR2 is ANQGSEA. The CDR3 has 13 amino acids. V lost 6 bases to trimming and J lost 5 bases; unmatched junction nucleotides: 9.

This sequence joins TRBV7-9 and TRBJ2-5; D gene ambiguous. CDR1 SEHNR and CDR2 FQNEAQ come from the germline V gene (reference sequence). V lost 4 bases and J 0 bases, leaving 15 bases between the germline ends. This CDR3 region has 16 residues. For the CDR3, the DNA is TGTGCCAGCAGCTCTCTGAGACTCTCGTACCAAGAGACCCAGTACTTC. Translated, it gives CASSSLRLSYQETQYF.

For this clonotype: As the CDR3 is not closed by the conserved phenylalanine or tryptophan, this likely results from a read error. The chain couples TRBV20-1 to TRBJ2-7; a weak D match, TRBD2 (6 bases). Germline V gene data show CDR1 as DFQATT and CDR2 as SNEGSKA (reference sequence). The length of the CDR3 is 13 residues. The CDR3 bases are TGTAGTGCTCAAGGGGCTAGCGTCCACGCGCAGTACCTC. Its protein is CSAQGASVHAQYL.

This clonotype was found many times. The chain recombines TRBV9 with TRBJ2-7, with 8 positions matching TRBD2. With V trimmed by 2 bases and J by 3 bases, 22 bases remained unmatched. Per the germline V gene, CDR1 is SGDLS and CDR2 is YYNGEE. This CDR3 is built from 20 residues. The CDR3 nucleotides read TGTGCCAGCAGCGTCCCGGGCCTCCTTCATGGCGGGAGGAAGAGCTACGAGCAGTACTTC. This translates into CASSVPGLLHGGRKSYEQYF.

This clonotype was detected ten times or more. The V and J genes are TRBV5-8 and TRBJ2-2; no firm D call. CDR1 and CDR2 from the germline V gene are SGHTS and YDEGEE. V dropped 5 bases and J dropped 1 base, with 6 bases sitting between them. The CDR3 loop spans 13 amino acids. CDR3 protein: CASRTWNTGELFF. CDR3 bases: TGTGCCAGCAGAACCTGGAACACCGGGGAGCTGTTTTTT.

As for this clonotype: It is unclear where the CDR3 begins or ends on the DNA, so no DNA is shown, and the CDR3 is as TCRdb lists it. The chain employs TRBV7-2 and TRBJ2-5. Germline values: CDR1 SGHTA, CDR2 FQGNSA. The CDR3 spans 17 amino acids, including both terminal residues. CDR3 in amino acids: CASSFYICSAGRETQYF.

This clonotype was picked up many times. This chain uses TRBV7-2 with TRBJ1-2; unclear D gene. CDR1 and CDR2 (germline): SGHTA, FQGNSA. The CDR3 has 12 amino acids. The V end lost 3 bases, the J end lost 8 bases, and 10 bases lay between the germline ends. The CDR3 spells CASSLSVAGYTF. In DNA, the CDR3 is TGTGCCAGCAGCTTGTCAGTTGCAGGCTACACCTTC.

To note about this clonotype: Its ends do not fully match the called genes, so a read error is possible. This chain links TRBV5-5 with TRBJ1-1; TRBD1 is a possible D gene (5 bases). The CDR3 is 14 amino acids. Germline V lookup: CDR1 SGHKS, CDR2 YYEKEE (reference sequence). This chain's CDR3 is CASSLVNQGAEALF. The CDR3, as DNA: TGTGCCAGCAGCTTGGTCAACCAAGGGGCTGAAGCTCTCTTT.

Comment on this clonotype: A much larger clonotype is one base distant, so this may be a read error. The chain combines TRBV7-8 with TRBJ2-3, with TRBD2 as a possible D gene (7 bases). Germline CDR1 and CDR2: SGHVS and FQNEAQ. This CDR3 comprises 17 residues. For the CDR3, the DNA is TGTGCCAGCAGCACCCGAGTGGGGGGGGCCCTCACAGATCCGCAGTATTTT. Protein sequence: CASSTRVGGALTDPQYF. Looking up the rest from reference TRBV7-8 and TRBJ2-3 gives the full variable domain: GAGVSQSPRYKVAKRGQDVALRCDPISGHVSLFWYQQALGQGPEFLTYFQNEAQLDKSGLPSDRFFAERPEGSVSTLKIQRTQQEDSAVYLCASSTRVGGALTDPQYFGPGTRLTVL.

The chain links TRBV6-5 to TRBJ2-1; D is perhaps TRBD1 or TRBD2 (5 bases each). Germline CDR1 MNHEY, CDR2 SVGAGI. This CDR3 spans 13 amino acids. Trimming shortened V by 5 bases and J by 12 bases, and 17 bases separated the two germline ends. CDR3 sequence (DNA): TGTGCCAGCAGTCACCTTCAGGGTGAGGGGCAGTTCTTC. Translation gives CASSHLQGEGQFF.

This clonotype came up many times. The V call is TRBV3-1, the J call TRBJ1-4, with D possibly TRBD1 on 5 matching bases. The CDR3 consists of 14 residues. V lost 1 base and J 6 bases, leaving 9 bases between the germline ends. Germline assignment: CDR1 LGHDT and CDR2 YNNKEL (reference sequence). The CDR3 DNA reads as TGTGCCAGCAGCCAAGCGGGGGGACATGAAAAACTGTTTTTT. Translating it yields CASSQAGGHEKLFF.

This clonotype was detected many times. The chain employs TRBV20-1 and TRBJ2-1, with TRBD2 matching over 13 bases. With 3 bases clipped from V and 7 bases from J, the junction kept 12 bases outside the gene matches. Germline values: CDR1 DFQATT, CDR2 SNEGSKA (reference sequence). This CDR3 contains 17 residues. CDR3 in amino acids: CSAREDGLAGVGNEQFF. Written as DNA, the CDR3 is TGCAGTGCTAGGGAGGACGGACTAGCGGGAGTCGGAAATGAGCAGTTCTTC.

In this sample, this clonotype turned up many times. The chain employs TRBV20-1 and TRBJ2-1, with no clear D. The CDR3 totals 11 residues. In germline, CDR1 is DFQATT, CDR2 SNEGSKA (reference sequence). V lost 3 bases and J 4 bases, leaving 4 bases between the germline ends. The CDR3 loop reads CSASSYNEQFF. CDR3 in DNA: TGCAGTGCTAGTTCGTACAATGAGCAGTTCTTC.